One sample yielded the 8 T cell receptor beta chains listed below, sequenced in a study of Graves' ophthalmopathy and Graves' hyperthyroidism. As the template, RNA transcripts were used to amplify TCR beta CDR3 regions. First-round RT-PCR employed HTBI primers, with a second-round multiplex PCR after it. One entry per CDR3 protein results from TCRdb running MiXCR on the multiplex PCR reads. This table has 210,000 or so distinct CDR3 sequences, under 30% appearing once. Sequencing was carried out using peripheral blood. The receptors stem from a man aged 45-65 years with Graves' ophthalmopathy.

CDR3 sequence reads: CASSTGDMRYEQYF. Here the CDR3 DNA reads TGTGCCAGCAGTACGGGGGACATGAGGTACGAGCAGTACTTC. V and J are TRBV6-2 or TRBV6-3 and TRBJ2-7; D could derive from TRBD1 or TRBD2 (6 bases each). The V end was cut by 5 bases, the J end by 4 bases, with 15 bases between. This CDR3 has 14 residues. The germline V gene has CDR1 MNHEY and CDR2 SVGEGT.

Ten or more counts support this clonotype. The J gene is TRBJ2-5, the V gene TRBV4-1; D perhaps matches TRBD2 (6 bases). V was clipped by 3 bases and J by 0 bases, with 11 bases between them. The CDR3 runs 15 residues. Per the germline V gene, CDR1 is MGHRA and CDR2 is YSYEKL. CDR3 bases: TGCGCCAGCAGCCAGTGGGAGGCGGACCAAGAGACCCAGTACTTC. Amino acids: CASSQWEADQETQYF.

This clonotype has a count of ten or more. V and J are TRBV14 and TRBJ1-6; no clear D gene. This CDR3 region has 13 residues. V was cut by 5 bases and J by 9 bases, with 11 bases left in between. CDR1 is SGHDN and CDR2 is FVKESK in the germline V gene. The CDR3 spells CASSGQVFSPLHF. The CDR3 coding sequence is TGTGCCAGCAGCGGTCAGGTCTTTTCACCCCTCCACTTT.

This clonotype came up many times. This sequence joins TRBV27 and TRBJ2-3; TRBD2 is a possible D gene (6 bases). Trimming stripped 7 bases from V and 4 bases from J, with 21 bases between. The CDR3 spans 16 residues. Germline CDR1 MNHEY, CDR2 SMNVEV (reference sequence). CDR3 region: CASKEWRGGIADTQYF. Written as DNA, the CDR3 is TGTGCCAGCAAAGAATGGCGGGGCGGGATCGCAGATACGCAGTATTTT.

The table lists this clonotype with many counts. J is TRBJ2-7 and V is TRBV20-1; weak D call: TRBD1 (5 bases). Germline CDR1 and CDR2: DFQATT and SNEGSKA (reference sequence). V was shortened by 8 bases and J by 2 bases, with 16 bases between the two germline ends. The CDR3 is made up of 13 amino acids. Here the CDR3 DNA reads TGCAGTTTAGGGGCCACCGGAGCCTACGAGCAGTACTTC. Its translation is CSLGATGAYEQYF.

The rearrangement uses TRBV28 and TRBJ1-6; 10 nucleotides line up with TRBD1. Trimming took 4 bases from V and 7 from J; bases not matched to a gene: 10. The CDR3 loop spans 17 amino acids. Germline V lookup: CDR1 MDHEN, CDR2 SYDVKM. The CDR3 DNA follows: TGTGCCAGCAGTTCGGACAGGGGGTCAGGATGGAATTCACCCCTCCACTTT. Protein product: CASSSDRGSGWNSPLHF. The variable domain in full, completed from reference TRBV28 and TRBJ1-6, reads DVKVTQSSRYLVKRTGEKVFLECVQDMDHENMFWYRQDPGLGLRLIYFSYDVKMKEKGDIPEGYSVSREKKERFSLILESASTNQTSMYLCASSSDRGSGWNSPLHFGNGTRLTVT.

The chain has TRBV20-1 and TRBJ1-1; TRBD1 agrees at 7 bases. The CDR3 covers 15 residues. The J segment lost 1 base and the V segment lost 5 bases, leaving 10 bases of the junction unmatched. In germline, CDR1 is DFQATT, CDR2 SNEGSKA (reference sequence). CDR3: CSAPNRGTENTEAFF. CDR3 in DNA: TGCAGTGCTCCGAATAGAGGGACAGAGAACACTGAAGCTTTCTTT.

This clonotype was detected many times. The rearrangement joins TRBV29-1 to TRBJ1-2, with D unresolved. Germline CDR1 reads SQVTM; CDR2 reads ANQGSEA. CDR3 length: 13 residues. The V end lost 3 bases, the J end lost 3 bases, and 11 bases lay between the germline ends. CDR3 DNA sequence: TGCAGCGTTGATATCAGGTCTGACTATGGCTACACCTTC. It encodes CSVDIRSDYGYTF.